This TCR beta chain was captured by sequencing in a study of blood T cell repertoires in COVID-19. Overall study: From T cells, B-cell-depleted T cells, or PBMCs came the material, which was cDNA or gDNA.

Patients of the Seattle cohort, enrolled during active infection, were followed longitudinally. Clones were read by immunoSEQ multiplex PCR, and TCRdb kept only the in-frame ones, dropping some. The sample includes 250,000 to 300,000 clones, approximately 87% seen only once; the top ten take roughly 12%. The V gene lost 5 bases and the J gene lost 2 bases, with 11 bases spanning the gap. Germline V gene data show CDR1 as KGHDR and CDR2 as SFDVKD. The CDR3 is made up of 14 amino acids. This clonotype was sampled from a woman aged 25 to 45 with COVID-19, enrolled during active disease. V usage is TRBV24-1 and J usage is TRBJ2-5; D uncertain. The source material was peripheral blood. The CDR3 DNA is TGTGCCACCAGTGCTTTAACAGAACAAGAGACCCAGTACTTC. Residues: CATSALTEQETQYF.